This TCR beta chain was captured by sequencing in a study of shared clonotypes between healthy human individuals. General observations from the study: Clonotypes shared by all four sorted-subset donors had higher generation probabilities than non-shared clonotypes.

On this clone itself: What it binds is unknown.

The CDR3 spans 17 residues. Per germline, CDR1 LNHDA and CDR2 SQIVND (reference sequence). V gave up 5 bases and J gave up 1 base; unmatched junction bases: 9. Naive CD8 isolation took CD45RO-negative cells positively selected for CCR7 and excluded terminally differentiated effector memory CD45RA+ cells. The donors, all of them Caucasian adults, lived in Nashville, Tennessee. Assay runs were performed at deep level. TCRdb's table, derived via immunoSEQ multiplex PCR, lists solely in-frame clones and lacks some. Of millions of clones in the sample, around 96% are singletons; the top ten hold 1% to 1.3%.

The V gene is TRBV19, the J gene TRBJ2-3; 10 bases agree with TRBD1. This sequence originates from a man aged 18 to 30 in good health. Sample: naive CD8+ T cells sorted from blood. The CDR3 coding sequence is TGTGCCAGTAGTGGGTACGACAGGGGGCCGGGCACAGATACGCAGTATTTT. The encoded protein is CASSGYDRGPGTDTQYF.